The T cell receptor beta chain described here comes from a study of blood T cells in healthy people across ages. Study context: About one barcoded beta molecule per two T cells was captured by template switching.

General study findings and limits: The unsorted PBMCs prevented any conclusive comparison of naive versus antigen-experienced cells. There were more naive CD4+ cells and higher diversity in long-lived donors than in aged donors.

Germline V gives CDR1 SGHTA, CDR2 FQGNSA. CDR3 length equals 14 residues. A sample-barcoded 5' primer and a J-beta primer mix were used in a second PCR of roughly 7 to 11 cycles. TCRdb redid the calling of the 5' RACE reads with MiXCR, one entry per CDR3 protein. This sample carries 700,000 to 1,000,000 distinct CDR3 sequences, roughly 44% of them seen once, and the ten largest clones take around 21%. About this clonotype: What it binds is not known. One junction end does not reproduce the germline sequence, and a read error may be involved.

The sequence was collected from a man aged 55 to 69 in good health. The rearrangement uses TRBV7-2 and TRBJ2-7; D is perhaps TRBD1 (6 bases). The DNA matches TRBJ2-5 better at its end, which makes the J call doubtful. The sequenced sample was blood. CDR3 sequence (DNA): TGTGCCAGCCGCTTAAACCCTAGGGGGGAGACCCAGTACTTC. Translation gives CASRLNPRGETQYF.